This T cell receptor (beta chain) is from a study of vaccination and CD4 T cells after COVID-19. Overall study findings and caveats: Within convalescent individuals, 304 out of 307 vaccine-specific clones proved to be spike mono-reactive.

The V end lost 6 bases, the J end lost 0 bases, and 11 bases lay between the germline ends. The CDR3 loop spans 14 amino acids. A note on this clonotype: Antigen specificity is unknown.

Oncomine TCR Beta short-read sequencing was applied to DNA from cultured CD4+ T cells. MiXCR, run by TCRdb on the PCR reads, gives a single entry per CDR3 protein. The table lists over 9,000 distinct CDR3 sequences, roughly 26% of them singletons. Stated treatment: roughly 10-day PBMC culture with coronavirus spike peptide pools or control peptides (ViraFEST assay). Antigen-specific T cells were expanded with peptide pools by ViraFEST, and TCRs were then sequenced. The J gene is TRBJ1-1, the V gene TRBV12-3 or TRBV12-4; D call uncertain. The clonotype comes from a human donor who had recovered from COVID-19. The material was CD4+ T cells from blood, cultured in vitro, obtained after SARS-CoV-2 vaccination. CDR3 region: CASSRAPLNTEAFF. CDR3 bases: TGTGCCAGCAGCCGAGCCCCTCTGAACACTGAAGCTTTCTTT.